These 4 T cell receptor beta chains were all obtained from the same sample, sequenced in a study of cytomegalovirus exposure and HLA in healthy donors. Amplification used 60 Vbeta primers and 13 Jbeta primers. Repertoires were generated with immunoSEQ multiplex PCR, while TCRdb's copy carries only in-frame clones and drops some. The profile shows roughly 160,000 clones, around nine tenths of them singletons. Sequenced sample: PBMCs. The receptor source for this set is a woman in her twenties or thirties in good health and CMV-seronegative.

The V gene is TRBV7-9, the J gene TRBJ1-3; a possible D gene is TRBD1 (6 bases). The germline CDR1 and CDR2 sequences are SEHNR and FQNEAQ (reference sequence). The V end lost 8 bases, the J end lost 2 bases, and 10 bases lay between the germline ends. This CDR3 spans 13 amino acids. Here the CDR3 reads CASSKGAGNTIYF. The CDR3 DNA is TGTGCCAGCTCAAAGGGGGCTGGAAACACCATATATTTT.

V usage is TRBV9 and J usage is TRBJ2-5; 9 nucleotides match TRBD2. The CDR3 loop spans 15 amino acids. V lost 0 bases, J lost 5 bases, and 5 bases stayed unmatched. CDR1 is SGDLS and CDR2 is YYNGEE in the germline V gene. The DNA of the CDR3 is TGTGCCAGCAGCGTAGGACTAGCGGCAGCCGAGACCCAGTACTTC. Translation: CASSVGLAAAETQYF.

DNA of the CDR3: TGTGCCAGCAGGCAAGGGACTCGCAGGACAGATACGCAGTATTTT. It translates to CASRQGTRRTDTQYF. The chain uses TRBV27 and TRBJ2-3; D is possibly TRBD2 (6 bases). Trimming stripped 6 bases from V and 3 bases from J, with 16 bases between. Germline V gene sequence: CDR1 MNHEY, CDR2 SMNVEV (reference sequence). CDR3 length: 15 residues.

CDR3 bases: TGTGCCAGCAGTACGGAGGGGATCAGGGATTCACCCCTCCACTTT. This gives the protein CASSTEGIRDSPLHF. The chain joins TRBV7-2 to TRBJ1-6, with D perhaps matching TRBD1 (5 bases). The V end was cut by 6 bases, the J end by 8 bases, with 17 bases between. CDR1 is SGHTA and CDR2 is FQGNSA in the germline V gene. This CDR3 region has 15 residues.